This entry describes one TCR beta chain. As yet, its antigen is unknown. The V and J ends lost 5 bases and 7 bases, in that order; junction bases with no gene match: 9. Looked up from germline, CDR1 is KGHDR and CDR2 is SFDVKD. The CDR3 covers 16 residues. Then a second PCR, running roughly 7 to 11 cycles, was carried out with a sample-barcoded 5' primer and a J-beta primer mix. Unique molecular identifiers of 12 random nucleotides labeled each cDNA. TCRdb recomputed calls from the 5' RACE reads with MiXCR, one row per CDR3 protein. The table records around 1.5 million distinct CDR3 sequences, roughly 59% of them present only once. The sample belongs to a study of blood T cells in healthy people across ages. Study at large: Through template switching, about one barcoded beta molecule was captured per two T cells, as measured in model experiments.

General study points: It was held that the diversity estimates obtained from one million T cells were underestimates. Older age went with lower TCR beta diversity per million T cells, in a roughly linear way.

The TCR sequence derives from a man aged 18 to 30 in good health. The rearrangement uses TRBV24-1 and TRBJ1-6, with 8 nucleotides matching TRBD1. Sequencing was performed on blood. The CDR3 bases are TGTGCCACCAGTGTGGGGGACAGGAGACTCAATTCACCCCTCCACTTT. Residues: CATSVGDRRLNSPLHF.